These 27 T cell receptor beta chains share one sample of origin, sequenced in a study of cytomegalovirus exposure and HLA in healthy donors. TCRdb's copy holds only in-frame clones and misses some; the assay was immunoSEQ multiplex PCR. Here the sample spans more than 95,000 clones, 90% to 97% being singletons. Sequencing was performed on PBMCs. All receptors come from a man younger than 35 in good health and CMV-seronegative.

The chain has TRBV5-1 and TRBJ2-5; 10 bases match TRBD2. The germline V gene encodes CDR1 SGHRS and CDR2 YFSETQ. The trim removed 4 bases at V and 2 bases at J, leaving 8 bases unmatched. CDR3 size: 16 residues. The DNA of the CDR3 is TGCGCCAGCAGCAAACTAGCGGGAAGAGTTCAAGAGACCCAGTACTTC. This encodes CASSKLAGRVQETQYF.

V usage is TRBV27 and J usage is TRBJ2-5, with D possibly TRBD2 on 5 matching bases. CDR3 length: 14 residues. Looked up from germline, CDR1 is MNHEY and CDR2 is SMNVEV (reference sequence). V lost 7 bases, J lost 7 bases, and 19 bases lay in between. In DNA form, the CDR3 reads TGTGCCAGCACTAATTCTGGACCCGCGGGGACCCAGTACTTC. It translates to CASTNSGPAGTQYF.

V and J are TRBV19 and TRBJ2-4; 9 bases map to TRBD1. The V segment lost 1 base and the J segment 0 bases; nucleotides outside the gene matches: 10. The germline V gene has CDR1 LNHDA and CDR2 SQIVND (reference sequence). The CDR3 extends over 19 amino acids. CDR3: CASSIVRDRADLAKNIQYF. DNA for the CDR3: TGTGCCAGTAGTATAGTACGGGACAGGGCCGACCTAGCCAAAAACATTCAGTACTTC.

For this clone: Other DNA sequences of this sample code for an identical CDR3. Here the CDR3 reads CASSPHWVGQVEAFF. The CDR3, as DNA: TGTGCCAGCAGTCCTCACTGGGTGGGCCAGGTCGAAGCTTTCTTT. The V call is TRBV6-5, the J call TRBJ1-1; D is uncertain. V lost 5 bases and J 8 bases, leaving 21 bases between the germline ends. From germline, CDR1 is MNHEY and CDR2 SVGAGI. CDR3 length: 15 amino acids.

The chain has TRBV11-3 and TRBJ1-3, with D tentatively TRBD1 (6 bases). Germline CDR1 reads SGHNT; CDR2 reads YENEEA. The CDR3 totals 15 residues. V dropped 5 bases and J dropped 1 base, with 12 bases sitting between them. The CDR3 DNA reads as TGTGCCAGCAGCCCGACAGGCGCTTCTGGAAACACCATATATTTT. The encoded protein is CASSPTGASGNTIYF.

The chain recombines TRBV2 with TRBJ2-7; a weak D match, TRBD1 (8 bases). Trimming cost V 6 bases and J 2 bases, with 17 bases left between them. This CDR3 contains 15 residues. Germline CDR1 SNHLY, CDR2 FYNNEI. This chain's CDR3 is CASRYRGGRTYEQYF. The DNA of the CDR3 is TGTGCCAGCAGATACAGGGGGGGGAGGACCTACGAGCAGTACTTC.

This clone was observed once. The rearrangement joins TRBV7-9 to TRBJ2-2; 7 bases map to TRBD1. This CDR3 is 15 amino acids long. V lost 4 bases and J lost 1; bases outside the gene matches: 3. Germline-derived CDR1 and CDR2 are SEHNR and FQNEAQ (reference sequence). The CDR3 sequence: CASSWRTGNTGELFF. CDR3 DNA: TGTGCCAGCAGCTGGAGGACAGGGAACACCGGGGAGCTGTTTTTT. The full variable domain, with the rest looked up from reference TRBV7-9 and TRBJ2-2, is DTGVSQNPRHKITKRGQNVTFRCDPISEHNRLYWYRQTLGQGPEFLTYFQNEAQLEKSRLLSDRFSAERPKGSFSTLEIQRTEQGDSAMYLCASSWRTGNTGELFFGEGSRLTVL.

In regard to this clone: At one end, the junction sequence differs from germline, possibly due to a read error. V gene TRBV30 combines with J gene TRBJ2-1; TRBD1 might be the D (6 bases). In germline, CDR1 is GTSNPN, CDR2 SVGIG (reference sequence). The CDR3 totals 12 residues. CDR3: CAWIRGGRSALF. Here the CDR3 DNA reads TGTGCCTGGATACGAGGGGGACGGTCGGCTCTCTTC.

This chain joins TRBV4-2 and TRBJ1-5; D is uncertain. V lost 0 bases and J lost 7, with 7 bases in between. The CDR3 runs to 13 residues. The germline CDR1 and CDR2 sequences are LGHNA and YNFKEQ. CDR3 coding DNA: TGTGCCAGCAGCCAAGATGTAGAACAGCCCCAGCATTTT. Translating it yields CASSQDVEQPQHF.

The gene calls are TRBV14 and TRBJ2-2, with TRBD2 identical over 7 bases. CDR1 SGHDN and CDR2 FVKESK come from the germline V gene. The CDR3 totals 15 residues. V was pared by 1 base and J by 5 bases, with 4 bases of the junction left unmatched. CDR3 coding DNA: TGTGCCAGCAGCCAAGGGCGGGGGTTGACCGGGGAGCTGTTTTTT. This gives the protein CASSQGRGLTGELFF.

The chain couples TRBV30 to TRBJ2-5, with 8 bases lining up with TRBD1. V gave up 2 bases and J gave up 4 bases; unmatched junction bases: 6. This CDR3 is 14 amino acids long. Germline V gene sequence: CDR1 GTSNPN, CDR2 SVGIG (reference sequence). CDR3 protein: CAWSPGQGGETQYF. For the CDR3, the DNA is TGTGCCTGGAGTCCTGGACAGGGAGGAGAGACCCAGTACTTC. Based on the CDR3 plus reference TRBV30 and TRBJ2-5, the full variable domain is SQTIHQWPATLVQPVGSPLSLECTVEGTSNPNLYWYRQAAGRGLQLLFYSVGIGQISSEVPQNLSASRPQDRQFILSSKKLLLSDSGFYLCAWSPGQGGETQYFGPGTRLLVL.

The chain is built from TRBV28 and TRBJ1-5; maybe TRBD1 (5 bases). Germline V gene lookup returns CDR1 MDHEN and CDR2 SYDVKM. The CDR3 is 14 amino acids. V lost 5 bases and J 0 bases, leaving 8 bases between the germline ends. CDR3 region: CASSMTDSNQPQHF. The CDR3 coding sequence is TGTGCCAGCAGTATGACAGATAGCAATCAGCCCCAGCATTTT.

This chain connects TRBV2 to TRBJ1-5; a possible D gene is TRBD1 (6 bases). Germline values: CDR1 SNHLY, CDR2 FYNNEI. The length of the CDR3 is 14 residues. V was trimmed by 4 bases and J by 4 bases, leaving 11 bases between them. CDR3 residues: CASSGTVGNQPQHF. The CDR3 DNA follows: TGTGCCAGCAGTGGGACAGTAGGGAATCAGCCCCAGCATTTT. The full variable domain, completed using reference TRBV2 and TRBJ1-5, is EPEVTQTPSHQVTQMGQEVILRCVPISNHLYFYWYRQILGQKVEFLVSFYNNEISEKSEIFDDQFSVERPDGSNFTLKIRSTKLEDSAMYFCASSGTVGNQPQHFGDGTRLSIL.

The J gene is TRBJ1-1, the V gene TRBV9; D uncertain. V dropped 1 base and J dropped 3 bases, with 7 bases sitting between them. The CDR3 contains 13 residues. Germline values: CDR1 SGDLS, CDR2 YYNGEE. CDR3 DNA: TGTGCCAGCAGCGTAACTTCGGACACTGAAGCTTTCTTT. As protein: CASSVTSDTEAFF.

The rearrangement joins TRBV5-1 to TRBJ2-3, with D perhaps TRBD2 (6 bases). Germline CDR1 and CDR2: SGHRS and YFSETQ. V lost 2 bases and J 3 bases, leaving 16 bases between the germline ends. The CDR3 extends over 16 amino acids. For the CDR3, the DNA is TGCGCCAGCAGCTTAACGGGACTTACAGCGACAGATACGCAGTATTTT. Its protein product is CASSLTGLTATDTQYF.

This clone was counted a single time. The chain uses TRBV7-9 and TRBJ1-1; the match to TRBD1 covers 11 bases. The CDR3 sequence is 17 residues long. The germline V gene encodes CDR1 SEHNR and CDR2 FQNEAQ (reference sequence). V lost 2 bases to trimming and J lost 4 bases; unmatched junction nucleotides: 9. CDR3 sequence (DNA): TGTGCCAGCAGCTTACCCCTTCCGGGGACAGGGGGCACTGAAGCTTTCTTT. It specifies CASSLPLPGTGGTEAFF.

V gene TRBV11-2 combines with J gene TRBJ2-3, with TRBD2 as a possible D gene (5 bases). Germline V gene data show CDR1 as SGHAT and CDR2 as FQNNGV. This CDR3 is built from 17 residues. V dropped 1 base and J dropped 0 bases, with 14 bases sitting between them. The CDR3 nucleotides are TGTGCCAGCAGCTTAGTGGCTAGCCCCCAAAGCACAGATACGCAGTATTTT. It specifies CASSLVASPQSTDTQYF.

V and J are TRBV7-2 and TRBJ2-3, with a possible D match to TRBD2 (5 bases). The V end lost 5 bases, the J end lost 4 bases, and 13 bases lay between the germline ends. The germline gives CDR1 SGHTA, CDR2 FQGNSA. This CDR3 has 14 amino acids. The CDR3 DNA sequence: TGTGCCAGCAGCCTAGACCCCGGGGCAGATACGCAGTATTTT. Translating gives CASSLDPGADTQYF.

The rearrangement links TRBV30 to TRBJ1-1; 8 bases are a match to TRBD1. The CDR3 has 12 residues. J gave up 3 bases and V 5 bases, and 2 bases lay outside the gene matches. From germline, CDR1 is GTSNPN and CDR2 SVGIG (reference sequence). CDR3 protein: CAWDRGYTEAFF. The CDR3, as DNA: TGTGCCTGGGACAGGGGCTACACTGAAGCTTTCTTT. Together with reference TRBV30 and TRBJ1-1, the CDR3 gives the full variable domain: SQTIHQWPATLVQPVGSPLSLECTVEGTSNPNLYWYRQAAGRGLQLLFYSVGIGQISSEVPQNLSASRPQDRQFILSSKKLLLSDSGFYLCAWDRGYTEAFFGQGTRLTVV.

The chain couples TRBV13 to TRBJ2-2; 14 bases match TRBD2. Germline CDR1 is PRHDT and CDR2 is FYEKMQ (reference sequence). The CDR3 extends over 16 amino acids. V lost 6 bases, J lost 6 bases, and 6 bases stayed unmatched. CDR3 bases: TGTGCCAGCAGAAGGACTAGCGGGAGGAGCCCCGGGGAGCTGTTTTTT. As protein: CASRRTSGRSPGELFF. The full variable domain, in which reference TRBV13 and TRBJ2-2 provide the parts outside the CDR3, is AAGVIQSPRHLIKEKRETATLKCYPIPRHDTVYWYQQGPGQDPQFLISFYEKMQSDKGSIPDRFSAQQFSDYHSELNMSSLELGDSALYFCASRRTSGRSPGELFFGEGSRLTVL.

The chain couples TRBV5-1 to TRBJ1-2; the match to TRBD1 covers 7 bases. J lost 4 bases, V lost 2 bases, and 5 bases had no gene match. The CDR3 totals 14 residues. CDR1 is SGHRS, CDR2 YFSETQ, per germline. CDR3 protein: CASSFPGQTYGYTF. The CDR3 DNA reads TGCGCCAGCAGCTTCCCGGGACAGACCTATGGCTACACCTTC.

The chain employs TRBV27 and TRBJ2-7; 10 nucleotides align to TRBD1. V lost 7 bases, J lost 0 bases, and 6 bases stayed unmatched. CDR3 length: 15 residues. Per the germline V gene, CDR1 is MNHEY and CDR2 is SMNVEV (reference sequence). The CDR3 spells CASTPGQGSSYEQYF. CDR3 DNA: TGTGCCAGCACTCCGGGACAGGGGTCCTCCTACGAGCAGTACTTC.

The chain carries TRBV28 and TRBJ1-1, with TRBD1 as a possible D gene (5 bases). The ends were cut back, 7 bases at V and 10 bases at J, with 19 bases in the middle. The CDR3 has 13 residues. The V gene's germline CDR1 is MDHEN and CDR2 SYDVKM. The CDR3 bases are TGTGCCAGCATTACACCCGGGGCGGGGCCAGCTTTCTTT. It specifies CASITPGAGPAFF. The whole variable domain, remainder taken from reference TRBV28 and TRBJ1-1, is DVKVTQSSRYLVKRTGEKVFLECVQDMDHENMFWYRQDPGLGLRLIYFSYDVKMKEKGDIPEGYSVSREKKERFSLILESASTNQTSMYLCASITPGAGPAFFGQGTRLTVV.

The V gene is TRBV7-9, the J gene TRBJ2-2; the D is unclear. In germline, CDR1 is SEHNR, CDR2 FQNEAQ (reference sequence). V lost 6 bases, J lost 5 bases, and 4 bases lay in between. The CDR3 is 11 residues long. CDR3 sequence: CASRSTGELFF. CDR3 DNA: TGTGCCAGCAGATCTACCGGGGAGCTGTTTTTT.

V gene TRBV5-6 combines with J gene TRBJ1-5, with D tentatively TRBD1 (6 bases). Per germline, CDR1 SGHDT and CDR2 YYEEEE. There are 14 residues in the CDR3. Trimming took off 4 bases at V and 5 bases at J, with 13 bases between the two ends. In nucleotides, the CDR3 is TGTGCCAGCAGCCCCGGCCCAGGGGATCAGCCCCAGCATTTT. Its protein is CASSPGPGDQPQHF.

V usage is TRBV5-1 and J usage is TRBJ1-1, with TRBD1 identical over 7 bases. The germline gives CDR1 SGHRS, CDR2 YFSETQ. The CDR3 length is 14 residues. V trimming: 5 bases; J trimming: 4 bases; junction bases outside the gene matches: 8. The chain's CDR3 is CASRDDQGGTEAFF. In DNA form, the CDR3 reads TGCGCCAGCAGGGATGACCAGGGGGGCACTGAAGCTTTCTTT.

The chain has TRBV28 and TRBJ2-1, with 8 positions matching TRBD1. Germline V lookup: CDR1 MDHEN, CDR2 SYDVKM. J lost 1 base, V lost 3 bases, and 5 bases had no gene match. The CDR3 is made up of 16 amino acids. In DNA form, the CDR3 reads TGTGCCAGCAGTTTCCAGGGGGCAAGGTCCTACAATGAGCAGTTCTTC. Translation gives CASSFQGARSYNEQFF.